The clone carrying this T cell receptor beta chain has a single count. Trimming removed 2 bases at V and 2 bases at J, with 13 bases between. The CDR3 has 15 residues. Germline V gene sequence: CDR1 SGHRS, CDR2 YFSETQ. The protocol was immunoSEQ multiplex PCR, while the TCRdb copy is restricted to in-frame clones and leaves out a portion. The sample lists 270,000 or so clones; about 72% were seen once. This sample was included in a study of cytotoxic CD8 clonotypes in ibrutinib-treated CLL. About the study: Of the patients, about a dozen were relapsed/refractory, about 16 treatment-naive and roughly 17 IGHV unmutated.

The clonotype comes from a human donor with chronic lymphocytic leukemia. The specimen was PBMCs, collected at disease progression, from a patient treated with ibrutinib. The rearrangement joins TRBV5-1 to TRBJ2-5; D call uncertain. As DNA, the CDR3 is TGCGCCAGCAGCTTACAAGACCCGACACAAGAGACCCAGTACTTC. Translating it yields CASSLQDPTQETQYF.